This entry lists 24 T cell receptor beta chains sequenced from one sample in a study of T cells after yellow fever vaccination. TCRdb re-derived calls from the 5' RACE reads in MiXCR, one entry per CDR3 protein. The sample has 350,000 to 450,000 distinct CDR3 sequences; about 17% are singletons. The material was PBMCs, obtained before the yellow fever booster vaccination. The receptors shown here come from a man between 18 and 35 years old who received the YFV17D yellow fever vaccine.

The chain joins TRBV6-2 or TRBV6-3 to TRBJ2-3; D gene unclear. Germline assignment: CDR1 MNHEY and CDR2 SVGEGT. Deletions cut 1 base from V and 0 bases from J, with 8 bases between. The CDR3 length is 15 residues. Here the CDR3 DNA reads TGTGCCAGCAGTTACTGGCGCGCTAGCACAGATACGCAGTATTTT. Residues: CASSYWRASTDTQYF.

The chain uses TRBV28 and TRBJ1-2, with D possibly matching TRBD1 (6 bases). Germline V lookup: CDR1 MDHEN, CDR2 SYDVKM. V shed 6 bases and J shed 3 bases, with 17 bases lying between them. The CDR3 spans 15 residues. The CDR3 protein is CASSLVDRRDYGYTF. As DNA, the CDR3 is TGTGCCAGCAGCTTAGTCGACAGGAGGGACTATGGCTACACCTTC.

This clonotype was counted a few times. The rearrangement joins TRBV7-2 to TRBJ2-1; D not resolved. The CDR3 is made up of 14 amino acids. The V end lost 1 base, the J end lost 2 bases, and 6 bases lay between the germline ends. Germline-derived CDR1 and CDR2 are SGHTA and FQGNSA. CDR3 amino acids: CASSLVGAYNEQFF. The CDR3 DNA is TGTGCCAGCAGCTTAGTCGGAGCCTACAATGAGCAGTTCTTC.

The chain has TRBV12-3 or TRBV12-4 and TRBJ2-3; TRBD2 agrees at 12 bases. The J segment lost 5 bases and the V segment lost 7 bases, leaving 13 bases of the junction unmatched. The CDR3 is 17 amino acids. The CDR3 here is CASILHRLAGAGDTQYF. The CDR3 DNA is TGTGCCAGCATTCTCCATCGACTAGCGGGGGCCGGAGATACGCAGTATTTT.

A few counts support this clonotype. This chain uses TRBV20-1 with TRBJ2-1; D gene ambiguous. V gave up 6 bases and J gave up 10 bases, with 10 bases separating them. The CDR3 has 10 residues. Germline lookup yields CDR1 DFQATT and CDR2 SNEGSKA (reference sequence). The chain's CDR3 is CSAATGEQFF. CDR3 bases: TGCAGTGCCGCGACCGGGGAGCAGTTCTTC.

This clonotype has just a few counts. The chain combines TRBV7-2 with TRBJ2-3; D possibly corresponds to TRBD2 (6 bases). The CDR3 sequence is 15 residues long. V gave up 5 bases and J gave up 0 bases, with 12 bases separating them. The germline V gene encodes CDR1 SGHTA and CDR2 FQGNSA. CDR3 loop: CASSRSGLSTDTQYF. The CDR3 region has the DNA TGTGCCAGCAGCAGAAGCGGGCTTAGCACAGATACGCAGTATTTT.

This clonotype was seen a handful of times. The chain has TRBV29-1 and TRBJ1-5; perhaps TRBD1 as D (6 bases). V dropped 6 bases and J dropped 3 bases, with 15 bases sitting between them. Germline V gene sequence: CDR1 SQVTM, CDR2 ANQGSEA. The CDR3 consists of 14 residues. DNA for the CDR3: TGCAGCGTGGCCCCCGGGGGCCTCAATCAGCCCCAGCATTTT. This codes for CSVAPGGLNQPQHF. The full variable domain, in which reference TRBV29-1 and TRBJ1-5 provide the parts outside the CDR3, is SAVISQKPSRDICQRGTSLTIQCQVDSQVTMMFWYRQQPGQSLTLIATANQGSEATYESGFVIDKFPISRPNLTFSTLTVSNMSPEDSSIYLCSVAPGGLNQPQHFGDGTRLSIL.

V and J are TRBV5-5 and TRBJ2-1; 9 positions match TRBD2. CDR3 size: 15 residues. Per the germline V gene, CDR1 is SGHKS and CDR2 is YYEKEE (reference sequence). V lost 4 bases and J lost 2; bases outside the gene matches: 4. The CDR3 sequence: CASSLTSGPYNEQFF. The CDR3 coding sequence is TGTGCCAGCAGCCTGACTAGCGGTCCCTACAATGAGCAGTTCTTC.

The chain carries TRBV19 and TRBJ2-2; no definite D call. Germline V gene sequence: CDR1 LNHDA, CDR2 SQIVND (reference sequence). The V gene lost 3 bases and the J gene lost 1 base, with 12 bases spanning the gap. This CDR3 comprises 16 residues. The CDR3 sequence is CASSILLTQNTGELFF. The CDR3 nucleotides are TGTGCCAGTAGTATCCTCCTTACACAGAACACCGGGGAGCTGTTTTTT.

The V gene is TRBV7-9, the J gene TRBJ1-1; D perhaps matches TRBD1 (5 bases). CDR1 is SEHNR, CDR2 FQNEAQ, per germline (reference sequence). Trimming cost V 5 bases and J 2 bases, with 15 bases left between them. The CDR3 contains 15 residues. CDR3 region: CASSPRGRANTEAFF. In DNA form, the CDR3 reads TGTGCCAGCAGCCCACGGGGCAGGGCAAACACTGAAGCTTTCTTT.

This clonotype showed up just a few times. The chain has TRBV20-1 and TRBJ2-7; 7 bases line up with TRBD1. Germline CDR1 is DFQATT and CDR2 is SNEGSKA (reference sequence). V shed 6 bases and J 1 base; nucleotides not matched to a gene: 6. The CDR3 contains 13 residues. The CDR3 DNA sequence: TGCAGTGCAACCGGGACAGTTTCCTACGAGCAGTACTTC. Amino acid sequence: CSATGTVSYEQYF.

The chain couples TRBV5-1 to TRBJ1-1; perhaps TRBD1 as D (5 bases). Germline-derived CDR1 and CDR2 are SGHRS and YFSETQ. There are 14 residues in the CDR3. The V gene lost 9 bases and the J gene lost 1 base, with 16 bases spanning the gap. CDR3 loop: CATTSGYGNTEAFF. For the CDR3, the DNA is TGCGCCACCACGTCAGGGTATGGGAACACTGAAGCTTTCTTT. The entire variable domain, with the rest obtained from reference TRBV5-1 and TRBJ1-1, is as follows: KAGVTQTPRYLIKTRGQQVTLSCSPISGHRSVSWYQQTPGQGLQFLFEYFSETQRNKGNFPGRFSGRQFSNSRSEMNVSTLELGDSALYLCATTSGYGNTEAFFGQGTRLTVV.

This clonotype has only a few counts. The rearrangement links TRBV20-1 to TRBJ2-7; maybe TRBD2 (7 bases). The CDR3 has 14 amino acids. CDR1 is DFQATT, CDR2 SNEGSKA, per germline (reference sequence). Trimming shortened V by 0 bases and J by 4 bases, and 13 bases separated the two germline ends. CDR3 sequence: CSARDRRGGYEQYF. The CDR3 DNA sequence: TGCAGTGCTAGAGATCGGAGGGGGGGTTACGAGCAGTACTTC.

This clonotype showed up just a few times. The genes are TRBV5-6 and TRBJ2-7; TRBD2 matches at 13 bases. The CDR3 loop spans 16 amino acids. Germline lookup yields CDR1 SGHDT and CDR2 YYEEEE. Losses at the gene ends were 4 bases for V and 3 bases for J; bases not matched to a gene: 7. The CDR3 DNA sequence: TGTGCCAGCAGCCCCCACCGGACTAGCGGGGGCTACGAGCAGTACTTC. This gives the protein CASSPHRTSGGYEQYF.

There are a few counts of this clonotype. V and J are TRBV7-2 and TRBJ2-5; D is perhaps TRBD1 (5 bases). The germline CDR1 and CDR2 sequences are SGHTA and FQGNSA. The CDR3 length is 13 residues. The V end lost 5 bases, the J end lost 5 bases, and 12 bases lay between the germline ends. The CDR3 DNA follows: TGTGCCAGCAGCGAAGGACACGCGGAGACCCAGTACTTC. Translating it yields CASSEGHAETQYF.

The CDR3 DNA follows: TGCAGTGCTAGTTGGGGGTCAGAAGAGACCCAGTACTTC. Translated: CSASWGSEETQYF. The chain employs TRBV20-1 and TRBJ2-5, with D perhaps assigned TRBD1 or TRBD2 (5 bases each). V was shortened by 3 bases and J by 3 bases, with 11 bases between the two germline ends. From germline, CDR1 is DFQATT and CDR2 SNEGSKA (reference sequence). The CDR3 loop spans 13 amino acids.

This clonotype occurred a few times. V usage is TRBV12-3 or TRBV12-4 and J usage is TRBJ2-7; 7 bases agree with TRBD1. This CDR3 has 12 residues. J lost 7 bases, V lost 5 bases, and 5 bases had no gene match. This CDR3 is CASSLRGQEQYV. Written as DNA, the CDR3 is TGTGCCAGCAGTCTAAGGGGGCAAGAGCAGTACGTC.

This clonotype was counted between two and nine times. The chain uses TRBV10-3 and TRBJ1-1; D is undetermined. Trimming left V 9 bases short and J 4 bases short, with 18 bases between. The CDR3 sequence is 14 residues long. The germline CDR1 and CDR2 sequences are ENHRY and SYGVKD. The CDR3 nucleotides read TGTGCCATAAGTCAGACCCCGTCAGGCACTGAAGCTTTCTTT. Translation gives CAISQTPSGTEAFF.

The gene calls are TRBV7-2 and TRBJ2-5; D may be TRBD2 (7 bases). The V end was cut by 4 bases, the J end by 0 bases, with 24 bases between. There are 19 residues in the CDR3. The germline CDR1 and CDR2 sequences are SGHTA and FQGNSA. In nucleotides, the CDR3 is TGTGCCAGCAGCTCCGAGGATCTTGTCGGGGGGCTAGACCAAGAGACCCAGTACTTC. Its translation is CASSSEDLVGGLDQETQYF.

This clonotype has a handful of counts. This chain connects TRBV6-5 to TRBJ2-5; 12 positions agree with TRBD2. CDR1 is MNHEY, CDR2 SVGAGI, per germline. This CDR3 contains 16 residues. V was pared by 0 bases and J by 2 bases, with 1 base of the junction left unmatched. The CDR3 DNA reads as TGTGCCAGCAGTTACTCCACTAGCGGGGGGCAAGAGACCCAGTACTTC. It codes for CASSYSTSGGQETQYF.

The rearrangement uses TRBV18 and TRBJ1-3, with unresolved D. Germline V gene data show CDR1 as KGHSH and CDR2 as LQKENI. V dropped 0 bases and J dropped 7 bases, with 7 bases sitting between them. The CDR3 totals 13 residues. The CDR3 protein is CASSPPLENTIYF. DNA of the CDR3: TGTGCCAGCTCACCACCTTTGGAGAACACCATATATTTT.

There are a few counts of this clonotype. The rearrangement joins TRBV4-2 to TRBJ2-3, with 10 bases fitting TRBD2. The CDR3 is made up of 15 amino acids. V lost 8 bases and J lost 4; bases outside the gene matches: 9. Germline V gene lookup returns CDR1 LGHNA and CDR2 YNFKEQ. CDR3 bases: TGTGCCAGCCGCTACAGCGGGGGGGTCGCAGATACGCAGTATTTT. Its translation: CASRYSGGVADTQYF.

This clonotype has only one observation. This chain joins TRBV6-2 or TRBV6-3 and TRBJ2-1, with 10 bases lining up with TRBD2. The CDR3 extends over 15 amino acids. V shed 6 bases, J shed 2 bases, and the junction held 4 bases outside the gene matches. CDR1 is MNHEY and CDR2 is SVGEGT in the germline V gene. This CDR3 reads CASRKGLATYNEQFF. As DNA, the CDR3 is TGTGCCAGCAGAAAGGGACTAGCGACCTACAATGAGCAGTTCTTC.

The chain joins TRBV12-3 or TRBV12-4 to TRBJ1-5, with D perhaps TRBD1 (6 bases). There are 16 residues in the CDR3. The V end was cut by 2 bases, the J end by 0 bases, with 11 bases between. In nucleotides, the CDR3 is TGTGCCAGCAGTTTAAGAGGGGGTAGTAGCAATCAGCCCCAGCATTTT. Encoded protein: CASSLRGGSSNQPQHF.